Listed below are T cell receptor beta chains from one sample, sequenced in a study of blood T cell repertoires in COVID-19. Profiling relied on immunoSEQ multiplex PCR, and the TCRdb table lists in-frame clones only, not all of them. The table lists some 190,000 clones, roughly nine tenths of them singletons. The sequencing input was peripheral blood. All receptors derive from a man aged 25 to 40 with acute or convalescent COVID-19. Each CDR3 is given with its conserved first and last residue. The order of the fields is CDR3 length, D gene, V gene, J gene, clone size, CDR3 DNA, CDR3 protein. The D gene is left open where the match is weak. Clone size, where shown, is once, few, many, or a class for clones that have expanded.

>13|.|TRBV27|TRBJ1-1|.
TGTGCCAGCAGTTCTTTCCGGGTCTCTGAAGCTTTCTTT
CASSSFRVSEAFF
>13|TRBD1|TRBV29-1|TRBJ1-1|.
TGCAGCGTTAAGAGGACAGGGAACACTGAAGCTTTCTTT
CSVKRTGNTEAFF
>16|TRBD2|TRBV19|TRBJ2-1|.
TGTGCCAGTAGTGCAGGGACTAGCGGGATGTACAATGAGCAGTTCTTC
CASSAGTSGMYNEQFF
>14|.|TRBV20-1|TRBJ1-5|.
TGCAGTGCTAGTCCCTTGGGGGGGAATCAGCCCCAGCATTTT
CSASPLGGNQPQHF
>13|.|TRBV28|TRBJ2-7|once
TGTGCCAGCAGCCCACTAAGCGTCAACGAGCAGTACTTC
CASSPLSVNEQYF
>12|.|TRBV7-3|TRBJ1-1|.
TGTGCCAGCAGCTTCCTAGGCACTGAAGCTTTCTTT
CASSFLGTEAFF
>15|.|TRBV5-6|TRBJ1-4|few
TGTGCCAGCAGCTTCGGACAGACAACTAATGAAAAACTGTTTTTT
CASSFGQTTNEKLFF
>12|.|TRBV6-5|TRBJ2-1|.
TGTGCCAGCAGTTACTCGAGTTATTTGCCGTTCTTC
CASSYSSYLPFF
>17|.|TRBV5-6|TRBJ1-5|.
TGTGCCAGCAACCCGGCCCCGAGTATAGCTCACGGTGGGCCCCAGCATTTT
CASNPAPSIAHGGPQHF
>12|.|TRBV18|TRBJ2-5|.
TGTGCCAGCTCACCTACTCGCGAGACCCAGTACTTC
CASSPTRETQYF
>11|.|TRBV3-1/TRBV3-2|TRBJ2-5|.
TGTGCCAGCAGCCTCCTCGACTCACCGTACTTC
CASSLLDSPYF
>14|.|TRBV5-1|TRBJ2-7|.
TGCGCCAGCAGCTCGGACACATTAGCTTACGAGCAGTACTTC
CASSSDTLAYEQYF
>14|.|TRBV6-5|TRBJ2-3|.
TGTGCCAGTCGACAGGACAGACGCACAGATACGCAGTATTTT
CASRQDRRTDTQYF
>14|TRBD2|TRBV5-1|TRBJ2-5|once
TGCGCCAGCAGTTGGACTAGCGTTGAAGAGACCCAGTACTTC
CASSWTSVEETQYF
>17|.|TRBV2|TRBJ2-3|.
TGTGCCAGCCTAAACAGTCCGGGGCGGGGTGGCGCAGATACGCAGTATTTT
CASLNSPGRGGADTQYF
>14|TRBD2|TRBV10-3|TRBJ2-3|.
TGTGCCACCGCCTTAGCGGGGGGGACAGATACGCAGTATTTT
CATALAGGTDTQYF
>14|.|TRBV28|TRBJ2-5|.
TGTGCCAGCAGTACCTACAGAGAACGAGAGACCCAGTACTTC
CASSTYRERETQYF
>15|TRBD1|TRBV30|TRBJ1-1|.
TGTGCCTGGAGTCGGGACTTGCGGGACAGAACTGAAGCTTTCTTT
CAWSRDLRDRTEAFF
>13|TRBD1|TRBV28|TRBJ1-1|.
TGTGCCGGCCGGGACAGGGTTAACACTGAAGCTTTCTTT
CAGRDRVNTEAFF
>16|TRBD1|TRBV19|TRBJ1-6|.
TGTGCCAGTAGGAAAGAACAGGGGACCCTTAATTCACCCCTCCACTTT
CASRKEQGTLNSPLHF
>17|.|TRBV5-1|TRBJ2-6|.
TGCGCCAGCAGCTTGGCCGGAGGCTTCTCTGGGGCCAACGTCCTGACTTTC
CASSLAGGFSGANVLTF
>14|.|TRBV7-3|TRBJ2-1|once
TGTGCCAGCAGCCGTCAGGCGAAGGGGCATGAGCAGTTCTTC
CASSRQAKGHEQFF